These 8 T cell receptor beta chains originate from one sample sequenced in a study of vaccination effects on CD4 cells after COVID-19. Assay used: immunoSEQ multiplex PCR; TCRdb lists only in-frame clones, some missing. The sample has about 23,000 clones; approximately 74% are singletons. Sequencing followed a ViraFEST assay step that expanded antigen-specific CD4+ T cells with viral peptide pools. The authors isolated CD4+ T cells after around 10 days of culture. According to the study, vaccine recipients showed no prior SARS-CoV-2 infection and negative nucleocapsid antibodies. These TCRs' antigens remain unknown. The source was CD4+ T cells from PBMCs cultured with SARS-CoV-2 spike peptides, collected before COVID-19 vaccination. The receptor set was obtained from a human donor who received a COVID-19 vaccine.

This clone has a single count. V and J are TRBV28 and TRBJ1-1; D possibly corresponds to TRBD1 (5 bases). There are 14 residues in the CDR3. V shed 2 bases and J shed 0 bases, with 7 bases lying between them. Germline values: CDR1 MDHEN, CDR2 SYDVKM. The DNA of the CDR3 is TGTGCCAGCAGTTTAGGGGGAATGAACACTGAAGCTTTCTTT. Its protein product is CASSLGGMNTEAFF.

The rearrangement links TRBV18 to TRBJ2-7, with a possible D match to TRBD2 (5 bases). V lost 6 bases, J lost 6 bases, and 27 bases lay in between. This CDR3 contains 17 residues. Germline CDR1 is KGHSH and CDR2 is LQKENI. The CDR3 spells CASSRRTFEKRVPEQYF. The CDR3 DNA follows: TGTGCCAGCTCGCGCCGGACTTTCGAGAAGCGTGTCCCCGAGCAGTACTTC.

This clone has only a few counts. The CDR3 loop reads CASRPGTGLGTYEQYF. CDR3 bases: TGTGCCAGCAGACCCGGGACAGGGTTGGGGACCTACGAGCAGTACTTC. The chain combines TRBV6-6 with TRBJ2-7, with TRBD1 matching over 9 bases. Germline loops: CDR1 MNHNY, CDR2 SVGAGI (reference sequence). The CDR3 loop spans 16 amino acids. Trimming at V came to 6 bases and at J to 2 bases, leaving 11 bases not matched to a gene.

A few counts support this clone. The CDR3 here is CAIRNEGDEQFF. CDR3 in DNA: TGTGCCATCAGGAACGAAGGGGATGAGCAGTTCTTC. The gene calls are TRBV10-3 and TRBJ2-1, with a tentative D call TRBD1 (5 bases). The length of the CDR3 is 12 residues. The germline V gene has CDR1 ENHRY and CDR2 SYGVKD. V lost 6 bases and J lost 8, with 11 bases in between.

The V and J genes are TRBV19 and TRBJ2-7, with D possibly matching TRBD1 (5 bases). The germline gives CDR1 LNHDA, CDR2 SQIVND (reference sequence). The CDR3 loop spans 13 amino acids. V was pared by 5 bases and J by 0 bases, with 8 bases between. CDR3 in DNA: TGTGCCAGTAGTGCACAGGTCTCCTACGAGCAGTACTTC. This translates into CASSAQVSYEQYF.

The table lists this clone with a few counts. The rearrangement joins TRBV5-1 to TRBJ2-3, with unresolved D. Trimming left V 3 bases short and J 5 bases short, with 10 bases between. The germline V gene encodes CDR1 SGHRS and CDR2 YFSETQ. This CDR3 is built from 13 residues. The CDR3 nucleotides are TGCGCCAGCAGCTACGTCCTAGGAGATACGCAGTATTTT. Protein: CASSYVLGDTQYF.

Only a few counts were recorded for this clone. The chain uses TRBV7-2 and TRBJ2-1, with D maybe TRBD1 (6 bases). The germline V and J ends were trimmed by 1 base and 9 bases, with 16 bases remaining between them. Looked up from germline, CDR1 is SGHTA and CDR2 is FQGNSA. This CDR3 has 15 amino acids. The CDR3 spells CASSLVPGQKGEQFF. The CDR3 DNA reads TGTGCCAGCAGCTTAGTTCCGGGACAAAAAGGTGAGCAGTTCTTC. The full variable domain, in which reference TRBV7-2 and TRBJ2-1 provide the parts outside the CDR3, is GAGVSQSPSNKVTEKGKDVELRCDPISGHTALYWYRQSLGQGLEFLIYFQGNSAPDKSGLPSDRFSAERTGGSVSTLTIQRTQQEDSAVYLCASSLVPGQKGEQFFGPGTRLTVL.

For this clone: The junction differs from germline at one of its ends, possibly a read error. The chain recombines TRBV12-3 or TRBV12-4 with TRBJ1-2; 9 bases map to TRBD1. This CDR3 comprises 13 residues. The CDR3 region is CASSPLRDRAIPF. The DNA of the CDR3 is TGTGCCAGCAGTCCACTAAGGGACAGGGCCATTCCCTTC.